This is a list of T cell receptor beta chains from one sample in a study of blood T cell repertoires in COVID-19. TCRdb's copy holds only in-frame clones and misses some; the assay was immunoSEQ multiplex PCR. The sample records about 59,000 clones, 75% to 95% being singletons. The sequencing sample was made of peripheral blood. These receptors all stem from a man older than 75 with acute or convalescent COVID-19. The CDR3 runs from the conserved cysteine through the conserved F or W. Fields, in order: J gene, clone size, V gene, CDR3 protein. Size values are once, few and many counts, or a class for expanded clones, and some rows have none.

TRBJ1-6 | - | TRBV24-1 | CATSPTHNSPLHF
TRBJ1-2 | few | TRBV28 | CASSSPRTGKDYGYTF
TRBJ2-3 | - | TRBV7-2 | CASSLRTGADTQYF
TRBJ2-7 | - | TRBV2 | CASSATNWVWEQYF
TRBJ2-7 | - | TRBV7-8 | CASSLALDSSYEQYF
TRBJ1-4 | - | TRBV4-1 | CASSQAGQGAFRATNEKLFF
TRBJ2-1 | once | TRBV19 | CASSIGGGTTHGEQFF
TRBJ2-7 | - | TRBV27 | CASSLSSRRGNSEQYF
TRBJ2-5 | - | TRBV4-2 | CASSQGASGGGQETQYF
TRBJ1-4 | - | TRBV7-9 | CASSPRTEGEKLFF
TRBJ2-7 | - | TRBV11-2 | CASSRGWLAGGRSYEQYF
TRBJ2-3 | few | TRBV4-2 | CASSQDRGDTQYF
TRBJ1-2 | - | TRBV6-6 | CASSSNTGDYGYTF
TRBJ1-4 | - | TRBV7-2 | CASSPGQVFNEKLFF
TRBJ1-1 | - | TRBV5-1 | CASSLGTGVSAFF
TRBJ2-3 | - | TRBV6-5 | CASSQGADTDTQYF
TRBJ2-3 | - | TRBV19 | CASTLDRGTDTQYF
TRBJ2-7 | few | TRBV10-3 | CAISETGTGGGRRSYEQYF
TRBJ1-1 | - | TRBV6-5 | CASSYGGGQLNTEAFF
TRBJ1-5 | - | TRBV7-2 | CASSPSQEQPQHF
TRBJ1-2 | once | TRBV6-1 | CASSEEGQRYGYTF
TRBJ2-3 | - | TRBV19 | CATSRGGPDTQYF
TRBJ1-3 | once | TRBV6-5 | CASRLGTAGNTIYF
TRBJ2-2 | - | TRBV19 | CASSALTGSPGELFF
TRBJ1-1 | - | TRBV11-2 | CASTGAGGTAEAFF
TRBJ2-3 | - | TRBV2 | CASRLAADTQYF
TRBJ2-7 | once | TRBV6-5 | CASSYPVGAGSYEQYF
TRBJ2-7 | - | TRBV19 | CASSIAPGQGYEQYF
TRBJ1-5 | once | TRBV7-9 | CASSLDSGNQPQHF
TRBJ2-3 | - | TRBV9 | CASSPNGQEKDTQYF
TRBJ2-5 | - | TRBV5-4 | CASSSLGRGQETQYF
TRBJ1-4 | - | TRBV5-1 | CASGNPGQGGEKLFF
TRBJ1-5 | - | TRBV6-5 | CASSYSLPGGLPQHF
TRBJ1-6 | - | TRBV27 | CASTSITGTGGNSPLHF
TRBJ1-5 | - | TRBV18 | CASSPDRSNQPQHF
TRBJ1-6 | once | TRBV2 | CASSEFWGSDRHNSPLHF
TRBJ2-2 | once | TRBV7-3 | CASRLPWRGVNTGELFF
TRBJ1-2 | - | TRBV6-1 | CASSDRVLLNGYTF
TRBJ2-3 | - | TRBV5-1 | CASSLGAGATDTQYF
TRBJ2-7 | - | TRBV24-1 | CATSDLGAGILNPYYEQYF
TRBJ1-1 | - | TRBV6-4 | CASRGDTMNTEAFF
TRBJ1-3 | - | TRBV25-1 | CASSEGSLRSGNTIYF
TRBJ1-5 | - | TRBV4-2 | CASSQTTGRGEPQHF